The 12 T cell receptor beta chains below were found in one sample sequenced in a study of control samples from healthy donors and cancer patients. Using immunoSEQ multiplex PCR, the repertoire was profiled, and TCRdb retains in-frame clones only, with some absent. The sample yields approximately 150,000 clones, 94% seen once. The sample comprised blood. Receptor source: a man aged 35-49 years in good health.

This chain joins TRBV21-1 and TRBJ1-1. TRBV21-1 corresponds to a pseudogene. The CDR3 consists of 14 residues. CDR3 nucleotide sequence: TGTGCCAGCAGCAAAGCAAACTCCAACACTGAAGCTTTCTTT. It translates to CASSKANSNTEAFF.

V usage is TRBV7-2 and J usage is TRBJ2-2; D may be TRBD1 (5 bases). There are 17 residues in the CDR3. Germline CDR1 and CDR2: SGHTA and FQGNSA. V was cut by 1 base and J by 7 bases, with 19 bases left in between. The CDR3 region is CASSLGAPGPPIGELFF. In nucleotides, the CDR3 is TGTGCCAGCAGCTTAGGGGCGCCAGGGCCCCCCATCGGGGAGCTGTTTTTT.

DNA for the CDR3: TGTGCCACCCGGTTGGGGGAGGGTGGCTACACCTTC. Translating gives CATRLGEGGYTF. The V gene is TRBV10-3, the J gene TRBJ1-2; TRBD1 is a possible D gene (5 bases). Germline lookup yields CDR1 ENHRY and CDR2 SYGVKD. The CDR3 consists of 12 residues. Trimming pared 10 bases from V and 7 bases from J, leaving 16 bases between.

CDR3 loop: CATSQSGTGGAEQYF. CDR3 sequence (DNA): TGTGCCACCAGTCAATCAGGGACAGGGGGCGCCGAGCAGTACTTC. This chain uses TRBV24-1 with TRBJ2-7; 12 bases map to TRBD1. From germline, CDR1 is KGHDR and CDR2 SFDVKD. The junction had 8 bases not matched to a gene; V was cut back by 6 bases and J by 6 bases. CDR3 size: 15 residues.

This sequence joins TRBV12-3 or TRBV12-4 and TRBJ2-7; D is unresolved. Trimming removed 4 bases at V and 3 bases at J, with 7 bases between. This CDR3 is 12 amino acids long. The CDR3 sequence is CASSSSDYEQYF. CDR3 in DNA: TGTGCCAGCAGTTCCTCCGACTACGAGCAGTACTTC.

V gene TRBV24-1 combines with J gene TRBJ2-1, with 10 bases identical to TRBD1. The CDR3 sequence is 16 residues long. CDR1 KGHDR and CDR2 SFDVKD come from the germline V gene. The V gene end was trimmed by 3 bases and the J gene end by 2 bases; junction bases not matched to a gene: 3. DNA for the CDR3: TGTGCCACCAGTGATCTAGGGACAGGGGCCTACAATGAGCAGTTCTTC. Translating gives CATSDLGTGAYNEQFF.

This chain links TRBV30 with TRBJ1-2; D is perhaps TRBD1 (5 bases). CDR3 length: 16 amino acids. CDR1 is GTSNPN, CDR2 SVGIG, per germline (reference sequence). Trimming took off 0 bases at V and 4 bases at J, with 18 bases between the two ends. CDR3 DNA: TGTGCCTGGAGTGTACTGGGGCCAGGTCTCGCCTATGGCTACACCTTC. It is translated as CAWSVLGPGLAYGYTF. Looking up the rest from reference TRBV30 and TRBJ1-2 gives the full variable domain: SQTIHQWPATLVQPVGSPLSLECTVEGTSNPNLYWYRQAAGRGLQLLFYSVGIGQISSEVPQNLSASRPQDRQFILSSKKLLLSDSGFYLCAWSVLGPGLAYGYTFGSGTRLTVV.

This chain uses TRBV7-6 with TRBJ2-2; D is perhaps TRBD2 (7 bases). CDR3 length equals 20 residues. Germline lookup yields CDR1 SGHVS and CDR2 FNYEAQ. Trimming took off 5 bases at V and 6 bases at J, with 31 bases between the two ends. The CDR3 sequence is CASSPASGQGWRERPGELFF. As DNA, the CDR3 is TGTGCCAGCAGCCCCGCAAGCGGTCAGGGGTGGCGGGAGCGGCCCGGGGAGCTGTTTTTT.

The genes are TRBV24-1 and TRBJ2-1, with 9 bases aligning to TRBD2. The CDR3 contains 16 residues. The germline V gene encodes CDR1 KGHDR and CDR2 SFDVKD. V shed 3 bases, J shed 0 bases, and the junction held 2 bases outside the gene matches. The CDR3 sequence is CATSDPSGDSYNEQFF. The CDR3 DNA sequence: TGTGCCACCAGTGATCCTAGCGGGGACTCCTACAATGAGCAGTTCTTC.

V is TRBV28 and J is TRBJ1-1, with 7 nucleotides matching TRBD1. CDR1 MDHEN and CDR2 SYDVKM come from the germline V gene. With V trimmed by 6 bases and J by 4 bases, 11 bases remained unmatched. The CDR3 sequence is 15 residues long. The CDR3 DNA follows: TGTGCCAGCAGCCCCCGACAGGGAACCCGCACTGAAGCTTTCTTT. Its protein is CASSPRQGTRTEAFF.

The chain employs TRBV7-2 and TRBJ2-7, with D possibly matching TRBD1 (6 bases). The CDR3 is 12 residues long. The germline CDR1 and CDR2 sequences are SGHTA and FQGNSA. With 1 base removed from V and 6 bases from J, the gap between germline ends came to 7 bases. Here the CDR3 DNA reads TGTGCCAGCAGCTTAGACAGGGTCGAGCAGTACTTC. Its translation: CASSLDRVEQYF.

The CDR3 spells CASSPSQETQYF. In DNA form, the CDR3 reads TGTGCCAGCTCACCCAGCCAAGAGACCCAGTACTTC. The chain combines TRBV18 with TRBJ2-5, with D hard to call. The CDR3 sequence is 12 residues long. Germline V gene data show CDR1 as KGHSH and CDR2 as LQKENI. Trimming removed 3 bases from V and 1 base from J, with 3 bases in between. Full variable domain (outside the CDR3, taken from reference TRBV18 and TRBJ2-5): NAGVMQNPRHLVRRRGQEARLRCSPMKGHSHVYWYRQLPEEGLKFMVYLQKENIIDESGMPKERFSAEFPKEGPSILRIQQVVRGDSAAYFCASSPSQETQYFGPGTRLLVL.